These 22 T cell receptor beta chains share one sample of origin, sequenced in a study of beta chain features in type 1 diabetes. Sequencing targeted expressed TCRB transcripts, as all isolated RNA had been reverse transcribed. Measured with immunoSEQ multiplex PCR; TCRdb has only the in-frame clones, and not every one. The sample shows around 250,000 clones, about 71% of them seen only once. Sequenced: naive CD4+ T cells from blood. Every receptor here comes from a man younger than 45 in good health.

This rearrangement joins TRBV30 to TRBJ2-2, with D hard to call. Germline V gene sequence: CDR1 GTSNPN, CDR2 SVGIG (reference sequence). Trimming shortened V by 1 base and J by 5 bases, and 14 bases separated the two germline ends. The CDR3 runs to 15 residues. CDR3 coding DNA: TGTGCCTGGAGTGCCCATAGGATGGGAACCGGGGAGCTGTTTTTT. This encodes CAWSAHRMGTGELFF.

A few counts support this clone. The chain joins TRBV7-2 to TRBJ2-5; TRBD2 matches at 12 bases. V trimming: 4 bases; J trimming: 4 bases; junction bases outside the gene matches: 4. This CDR3 comprises 15 residues. The V gene's germline CDR1 is SGHTA and CDR2 FQGNSA. The CDR3 reads CASSSPGLAGETQYF. CDR3 bases: TGTGCCAGCAGCTCCCCGGGACTAGCGGGAGAGACCCAGTACTTC. Full variable domain (missing parts from reference TRBV7-2 and TRBJ2-5): GAGVSQSPSNKVTEKGKDVELRCDPISGHTALYWYRQSLGQGLEFLIYFQGNSAPDKSGLPSDRFSAERTGGSVSTLTIQRTQQEDSAVYLCASSSPGLAGETQYFGPGTRLLVL.

J is TRBJ2-3 and V is TRBV29-1; tentative D call: TRBD2 (6 bases). Germline CDR1 SQVTM, CDR2 ANQGSEA. Trimming left V 7 bases short and J 5 bases short, with 19 bases between. The CDR3 runs 14 residues. CDR3 bases: TGCAGCGCCCCGGGGGTATCTCCCGGAGATACGCAGTATTTT. Amino acids: CSAPGVSPGDTQYF.

This clone has only one observation. DNA for the CDR3: TGTGCCTGGAATCAGGGGGGACAGGGGAGAGAGACCCAGTACTTC. Translated: CAWNQGGQGRETQYF. This chain links TRBV30 with TRBJ2-5; 10 bases fit TRBD1. V trimming: 4 bases; J trimming: 4 bases; junction bases outside the gene matches: 9. Germline V gene data show CDR1 as GTSNPN and CDR2 as SVGIG (reference sequence). This CDR3 comprises 15 residues.

V usage is TRBV18 and J usage is TRBJ2-3; D is unclear. The CDR3 loop spans 16 amino acids. Germline assignment: CDR1 KGHSH and CDR2 LQKENI. The V end was cut by 0 bases, the J end by 1 base, with 11 bases between. CDR3 in DNA: TGTGCCAGCTCACCACCGAAGGGCGGTGGCACAGATACGCAGTATTTT. It yields the protein CASSPPKGGGTDTQYF.

The J gene is TRBJ2-3, the V gene TRBV30; D unclear. Germline assignment: CDR1 GTSNPN and CDR2 SVGIG (reference sequence). The CDR3 consists of 14 residues. V lost 1 base to trimming and J lost 1 base, with 9 bases between them. The CDR3 sequence: CAWSGGWGTDTQYF. CDR3 DNA sequence: TGTGCCTGGAGTGGGGGTTGGGGCACAGATACGCAGTATTTT. The full variable domain, rest sourced from reference TRBV30 and TRBJ2-3, is SQTIHQWPATLVQPVGSPLSLECTVEGTSNPNLYWYRQAAGRGLQLLFYSVGIGQISSEVPQNLSASRPQDRQFILSSKKLLLSDSGFYLCAWSGGWGTDTQYFGPGTRLTVL.

This clone was counted a few times. The chain recombines TRBV30 with TRBJ2-3; no reliable D call. Trimming left V 0 bases short and J 1 base short, with 8 bases between. This CDR3 region has 14 residues. Looked up from germline, CDR1 is GTSNPN and CDR2 is SVGIG (reference sequence). CDR3: CAWSVRGRTDTQYF. For the CDR3, the DNA is TGTGCCTGGAGTGTACGCGGTCGCACAGATACGCAGTATTTT.

This rearrangement joins TRBV4-2 to TRBJ2-7; D is perhaps TRBD1 or TRBD2 (5 bases each). The CDR3 runs 16 residues. Germline V gene lookup returns CDR1 LGHNA and CDR2 YNFKEQ. With 0 bases removed from V and 5 bases from J, the gap between germline ends came to 17 bases. The CDR3 loop is CASSQDTGSAGDEQYF. The CDR3 nucleotides read TGTGCCAGCAGCCAAGATACAGGCTCGGCGGGCGACGAGCAGTACTTC.

Note on this clone: Other nucleotide sequences from this sample produce the same CDR3. The chain carries TRBV29-1 and TRBJ1-1; D may be TRBD1 (5 bases). V dropped 6 bases and J dropped 0 bases, with 11 bases sitting between them. Germline CDR1 reads SQVTM; CDR2 reads ANQGSEA. The CDR3 is 13 residues long. CDR3 loop: CSVRGVMNTEAFF. DNA for the CDR3: TGCAGCGTGCGAGGGGTTATGAACACTGAAGCTTTCTTT.

The V and J genes are TRBV30 and TRBJ1-2; D perhaps matches TRBD1 (5 bases). CDR3 length: 13 residues. Germline-derived CDR1 and CDR2 are GTSNPN and SVGIG (reference sequence). The V and J ends lost 0 bases and 4 bases respectively, with 9 bases between them. The CDR3 here is CAWSVEGAYGYTF. The CDR3 bases are TGTGCCTGGAGTGTAGAAGGGGCCTATGGCTACACCTTC.

This clone was counted a few times. The rearrangement joins TRBV19 to TRBJ2-1; 9 bases match TRBD2. The CDR3 sequence is 18 residues long. Losses at the gene ends were 3 bases for V and 5 bases for J; bases not matched to a gene: 14. CDR1 and CDR2 (germline): LNHDA, SQIVND (reference sequence). The DNA for the CDR3 is TGTGCCAGTAGTATTGGGCTAGCGGGAACGCTGGGCGACAATGAGCAGTTCTTC. Protein sequence: CASSIGLAGTLGDNEQFF.

The chain links TRBV30 to TRBJ2-1, with 9 bases fitting TRBD2. The CDR3 covers 17 residues. V lost 7 bases and J lost 3; bases outside the gene matches: 16. The germline V gene has CDR1 GTSNPN and CDR2 SVGIG (reference sequence). The CDR3 reads CAFRLAGYYIDYNEQFF. The CDR3 bases are TGTGCCTTTAGGCTAGCGGGGTACTACATTGACTACAATGAGCAGTTCTTC.

The rearrangement uses TRBV30 and TRBJ2-1; possibly TRBD1 or TRBD2 for D (5 bases each). The V gene's germline CDR1 is GTSNPN and CDR2 SVGIG (reference sequence). The germline V and J ends were trimmed by 5 bases and 2 bases, with 16 bases remaining between them. The CDR3 runs to 15 residues. The CDR3 DNA reads TGTGCCTGGGCTGGGGGAAGGGGCACCTACAATGAGCAGTTCTTC. Its translation is CAWAGGRGTYNEQFF.

This chain connects TRBV7-9 to TRBJ2-7, with D hard to call. V dropped 3 bases and J dropped 4 bases, with 13 bases sitting between them. Germline CDR1 SEHNR, CDR2 FQNEAQ (reference sequence). This CDR3 contains 14 residues. DNA for the CDR3: TGTGCCAGCAGCTTCGGCAGAGTGGGATACGAGCAGTACTTC. This encodes CASSFGRVGYEQYF. Looking up the rest from reference TRBV7-9 and TRBJ2-7 gives the full variable domain: DTGVSQNPRHKITKRGQNVTFRCDPISEHNRLYWYRQTLGQGPEFLTYFQNEAQLEKSRLLSDRFSAERPKGSFSTLEIQRTEQGDSAMYLCASSFGRVGYEQYFGPGTRLTVT.

The table lists this clone with a few counts. The rearrangement joins TRBV7-8 to TRBJ2-7; TRBD2 aligns across 8 bases. Unmatched junction bases numbered 4, after V lost 1 base and J lost 2 bases. The CDR3 extends over 15 amino acids. Per germline, CDR1 SGHVS and CDR2 FQNEAQ. The CDR3 loop is CASSLGLAGAYEQYF. The CDR3 nucleotides are TGTGCCAGCAGCTTAGGTCTAGCGGGTGCCTACGAGCAGTACTTC.

Here the CDR3 DNA reads TGTGCCAGCAGCCTGACACAGGGGAGCTCTGGAAACACCATATATTTT. This gives the protein CASSLTQGSSGNTIYF. The rearrangement uses TRBV11-2 and TRBJ1-3; 7 bases line up with TRBD1. Germline V gene lookup returns CDR1 SGHAT and CDR2 FQNNGV. The junction had 7 bases not matched to a gene; V was cut back by 5 bases and J by 0 bases. The CDR3 has 16 residues.

The chain recombines TRBV4-2 with TRBJ2-5; the match to TRBD2 covers 9 bases. The V gene's germline CDR1 is LGHNA and CDR2 YNFKEQ. Unmatched junction bases numbered 2, after V lost 4 bases and J lost 2 bases. The CDR3 is made up of 14 amino acids. Here the CDR3 DNA reads TGTGCCAGCAGCCCGGGACTAGCACAAGAGACCCAGTACTTC. Its translation is CASSPGLAQETQYF.

The chain employs TRBV5-1 and TRBJ2-1; D remains ambiguous. Looked up from germline, CDR1 is SGHRS and CDR2 is YFSETQ. CDR3 size: 15 residues. The V end lost 0 bases, the J end lost 4 bases, and 11 bases lay between the germline ends. CDR3 DNA sequence: TGCGCCAGCAGCTTGGTGGGTGACCGGTACAATGAGCAGTTCTTC. The encoded protein is CASSLVGDRYNEQFF.

The chain employs TRBV5-1 and TRBJ1-2; 8 bases line up with TRBD1. This CDR3 has 14 residues. The V segment lost 3 bases and the J segment 5 bases; nucleotides outside the gene matches: 6. Germline V CDR1 and CDR2: SGHRS, YFSETQ. CDR3 region: CASSSGQGKYGYTF. The CDR3 nucleotides are TGCGCCAGCAGCTCCGGACAGGGAAAATATGGCTACACCTTC. Based on the CDR3 plus reference TRBV5-1 and TRBJ1-2, the full variable domain is KAGVTQTPRYLIKTRGQQVTLSCSPISGHRSVSWYQQTPGQGLQFLFEYFSETQRNKGNFPGRFSGRQFSNSRSEMNVSTLELGDSALYLCASSSGQGKYGYTFGSGTRLTVV.

This clone came up once. CDR3 sequence reads: CASIAGSYNEQFF. CDR3 bases: TGTGCCAGCATAGCGGGATCCTACAATGAGCAGTTCTTC. The chain carries TRBV2 and TRBJ2-1, with 8 bases that match TRBD2. The CDR3 loop spans 13 amino acids. The V gene's germline CDR1 is SNHLY and CDR2 FYNNEI. After removal of 7 bases from V and 1 base from J, the junction contained 0 bases not matched to a gene.

About this clone: At one of its ends the junction is not consistent with the germline gene, which may arise from a read error. The rearrangement joins TRBV29-1 to TRBJ2-7; D gene uncertain. The CDR3 is made up of 11 amino acids. Germline V gene lookup returns CDR1 SQVTM and CDR2 ANQGSEA. The CDR3 loop is CSVEDPGEFTF. CDR3 DNA: TGCAGCGTTGAAGATCCTGGAGAGTTCACCTTC.

This rearrangement joins TRBV29-1 to TRBJ2-5, with D unresolved. The CDR3 runs to 13 residues. V gave up 3 bases and J gave up 5 bases, with 13 bases separating them. Germline loops: CDR1 SQVTM, CDR2 ANQGSEA. CDR3 nucleotide sequence: TGCAGCGTTGATGCTCAGATGGGGGAGACCCAGTACTTC. Translated: CSVDAQMGETQYF.